The entry below describes one T cell receptor beta chain. Survey-level TCR beta sequencing used the immunoSEQ assay. Profiled with immunoSEQ multiplex PCR; TCRdb holds only in-frame clones, not every one. Among about 68,000 clones listed, over 85% were seen once. Germline CDR1 SGHDN, CDR2 FVKESK. Trimming cost V 6 bases and J 5 bases, with 16 bases left between them. CDR3 length equals 14 residues. Sequencing used PBMCs. The clonotype originates from a middle-aged man with rheumatoid arthritis. This chain uses TRBV14 with TRBJ2-5, with D perhaps matching TRBD2 (6 bases). The CDR3 region is CASSQTRGRETQYF. The CDR3 nucleotides read TGTGCCAGCAGTCAAACGCGGGGTCGGGAGACCCAGTACTTC.